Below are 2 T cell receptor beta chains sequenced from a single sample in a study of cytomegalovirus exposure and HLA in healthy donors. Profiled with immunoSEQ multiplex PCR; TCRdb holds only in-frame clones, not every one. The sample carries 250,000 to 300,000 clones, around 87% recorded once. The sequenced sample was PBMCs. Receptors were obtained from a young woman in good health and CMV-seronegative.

CDR3 sequence: CASSEGRRNGSPLHF. CDR3 DNA: TGTGCCAGCAGTGAAGGGAGGCGGAACGGTTCACCCCTCCACTTT. This chain connects TRBV2 to TRBJ1-6, with D hard to call. CDR3 length: 15 amino acids. CDR1 is SNHLY and CDR2 is FYNNEI in the germline V gene. V dropped 1 base and J dropped 9 bases, with 13 bases sitting between them. Looking up the rest from reference TRBV2 and TRBJ1-6 gives the full variable domain: EPEVTQTPSHQVTQMGQEVILRCVPISNHLYFYWYRQILGQKVEFLVSFYNNEISEKSEIFDDQFSVERPDGSNFTLKIRSTKLEDSAMYFCASSEGRRNGSPLHFGNGTRLTVT.

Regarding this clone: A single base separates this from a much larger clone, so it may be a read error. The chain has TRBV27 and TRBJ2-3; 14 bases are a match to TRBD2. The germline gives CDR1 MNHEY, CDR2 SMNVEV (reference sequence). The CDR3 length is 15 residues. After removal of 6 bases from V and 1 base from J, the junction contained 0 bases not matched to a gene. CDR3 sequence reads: CASRGLAGGTDTQYF. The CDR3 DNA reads TGTGCCAGCAGGGGACTAGCGGGGGGCACAGATACGCAGTATTTT.